This TCR beta chain was recorded in a study of blood T cells in healthy people across ages. The V and J ends lost 5 bases and 0 bases respectively, with 11 bases between them. From germline, CDR1 is SQVTM and CDR2 ANQGSEA. The CDR3 has 13 residues. A second 7 to 11 cycle PCR used barcoded and J-beta primers. Unique molecular identifiers of 12 random nucleotides labeled each cDNA. TCRdb re-called the 5' RACE reads through MiXCR, storing one row per CDR3 protein. The sample holds some 1,800,000 distinct CDR3 sequences, about 39% seen once. This clonotype was recorded a few times. Approximately 10 milliliters was the volume of peripheral blood drawn from each donor.

The TCR sequence derives from a human donor in good health. The sequencing input was blood. The V and J genes are TRBV29-1 and TRBJ2-7; D is unclear. The CDR3: CSVRISFSYEQYF. The CDR3 nucleotides are TGCAGCGTTCGGATTAGTTTCTCCTACGAGCAGTACTTC.